This TCR beta chain stems from a study of Ad26.COV2.S vaccination and SARS-CoV-2 variants. The overall study: Ad26.COV2.S was injected intramuscularly once or twice, 56 days apart. Regarding the study as a whole: Breadth of non-spike TCRs did not differ between vaccinees and placebo recipients. Responses of T cells in total may have been underestimated by the TCR breadth and depth analyses. Following vaccination, spike-specific CD8+ and CD4+ T cell responses reportedly exhibited substantial breadth.

Remarks on this clone: What it binds is not known. The same CDR3 also results from other DNA sequences found in this sample.

Generated by immunoSEQ multiplex PCR, the TCRdb table keeps only in-frame clones and is missing some. The sample lists about 680,000 clones, approximately 88% occurring once. Treatment reported: some 19 received Ad26.COV2.S at low or high dose, single or two shots; about 5 received placebo; per-sample allocation not given. The study sampled participants on day 63 after the first vaccine or placebo injection. The CDR3 runs 12 residues. The V gene's germline CDR1 is SGHNT and CDR2 YYREEE (reference sequence). The V gene lost 0 bases and the J gene lost 5 bases, with 6 bases spanning the gap. Sequences were derived from peripheral blood, sampled in a trial of Ad26.COV2.S vaccine versus placebo. The TCR was taken from a person aged 18-65 years who received the Ad26.COV2.S COVID-19 vaccine or a placebo. V usage is TRBV5-4 and J usage is TRBJ2-7, with D uncertain. CDR3 protein: CASSLVADEQYF. Written as DNA, the CDR3 is TGTGCCAGCAGCTTGGTTGCCGACGAGCAGTACTTC.